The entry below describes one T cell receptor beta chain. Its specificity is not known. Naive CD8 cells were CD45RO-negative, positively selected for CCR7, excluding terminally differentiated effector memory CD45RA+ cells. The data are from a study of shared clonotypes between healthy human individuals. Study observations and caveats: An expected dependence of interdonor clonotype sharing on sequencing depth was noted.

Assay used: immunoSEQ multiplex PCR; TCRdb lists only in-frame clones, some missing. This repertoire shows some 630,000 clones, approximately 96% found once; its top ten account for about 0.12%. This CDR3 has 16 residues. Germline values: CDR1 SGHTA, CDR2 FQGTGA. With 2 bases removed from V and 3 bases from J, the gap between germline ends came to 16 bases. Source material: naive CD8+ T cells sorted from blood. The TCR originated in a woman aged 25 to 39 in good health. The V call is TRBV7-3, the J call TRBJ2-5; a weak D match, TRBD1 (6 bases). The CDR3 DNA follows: TGTGCCAGCAGCTTAGTAGGGGGAGTAGGAAAAGAGACCCAGTACTTC. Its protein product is CASSLVGGVGKETQYF.